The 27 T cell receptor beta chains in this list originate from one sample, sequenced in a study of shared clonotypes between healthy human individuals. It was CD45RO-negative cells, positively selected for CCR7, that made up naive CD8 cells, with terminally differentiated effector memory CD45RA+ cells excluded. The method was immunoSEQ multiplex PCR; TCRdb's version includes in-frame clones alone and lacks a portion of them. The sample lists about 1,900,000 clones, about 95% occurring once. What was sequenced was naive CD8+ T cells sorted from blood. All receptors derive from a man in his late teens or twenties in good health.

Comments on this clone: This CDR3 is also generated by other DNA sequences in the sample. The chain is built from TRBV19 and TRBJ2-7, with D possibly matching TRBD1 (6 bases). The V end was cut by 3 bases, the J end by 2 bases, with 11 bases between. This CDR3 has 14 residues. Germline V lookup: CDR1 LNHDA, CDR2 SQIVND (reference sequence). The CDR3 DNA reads TGTGCCAGTAGTATCGAACAGGGAGCCTACGAGCAGTACTTC. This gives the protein CASSIEQGAYEQYF.

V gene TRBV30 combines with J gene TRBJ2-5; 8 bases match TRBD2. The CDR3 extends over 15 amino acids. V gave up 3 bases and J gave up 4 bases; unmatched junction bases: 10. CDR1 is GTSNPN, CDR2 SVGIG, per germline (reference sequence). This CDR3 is CAWSWSGGITETQYF. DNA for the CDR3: TGTGCCTGGAGCTGGTCGGGAGGGATAACAGAGACCCAGTACTTC.

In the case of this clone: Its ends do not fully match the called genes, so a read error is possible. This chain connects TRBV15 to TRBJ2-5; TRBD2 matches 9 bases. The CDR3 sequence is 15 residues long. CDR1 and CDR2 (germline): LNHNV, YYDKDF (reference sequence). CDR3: CATSGEGTSRETQYF. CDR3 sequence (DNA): TGTGCCACCAGCGGAGAAGGGACTAGCCGAGAGACCCAGTACTTC.

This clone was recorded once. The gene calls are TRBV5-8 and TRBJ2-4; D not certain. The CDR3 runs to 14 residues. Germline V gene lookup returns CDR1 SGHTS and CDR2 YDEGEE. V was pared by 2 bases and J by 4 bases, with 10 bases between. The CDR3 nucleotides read TGTGCCAGCAGCTTACCGGTTGCAAAAAACATTCAGTACTTC. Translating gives CASSLPVAKNIQYF.

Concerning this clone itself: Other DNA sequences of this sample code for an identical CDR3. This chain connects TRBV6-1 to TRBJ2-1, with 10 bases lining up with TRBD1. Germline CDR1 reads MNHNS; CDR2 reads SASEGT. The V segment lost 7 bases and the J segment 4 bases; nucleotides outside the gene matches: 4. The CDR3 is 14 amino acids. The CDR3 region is CASTGTGAYNEQFF. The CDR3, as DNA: TGTGCCAGCACGGGGACAGGGGCGTACAATGAGCAGTTCTTC.

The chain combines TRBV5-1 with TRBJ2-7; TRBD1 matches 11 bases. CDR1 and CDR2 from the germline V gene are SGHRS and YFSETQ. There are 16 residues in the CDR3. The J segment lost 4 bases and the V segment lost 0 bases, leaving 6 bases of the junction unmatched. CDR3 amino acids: CASSLEGTGGTYEQYF. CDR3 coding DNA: TGCGCCAGCAGCTTGGAGGGGACAGGGGGTACTTACGAGCAGTACTTC.

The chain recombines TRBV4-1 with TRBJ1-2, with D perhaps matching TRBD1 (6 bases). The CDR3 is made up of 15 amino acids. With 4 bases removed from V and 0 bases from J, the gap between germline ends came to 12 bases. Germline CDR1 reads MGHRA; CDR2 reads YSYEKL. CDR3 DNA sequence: TGCGCCAGCAGCCCTCGACAGGACGCTAACTATGGCTACACCTTC. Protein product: CASSPRQDANYGYTF.

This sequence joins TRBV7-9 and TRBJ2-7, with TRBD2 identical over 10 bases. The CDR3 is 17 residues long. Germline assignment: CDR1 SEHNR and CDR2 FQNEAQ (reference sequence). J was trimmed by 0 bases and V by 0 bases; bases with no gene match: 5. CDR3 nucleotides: TGTGCCAGCAGCTTAGCAGGACTAGCGGACAGCTCCTACGAGCAGTACTTC. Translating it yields CASSLAGLADSSYEQYF.

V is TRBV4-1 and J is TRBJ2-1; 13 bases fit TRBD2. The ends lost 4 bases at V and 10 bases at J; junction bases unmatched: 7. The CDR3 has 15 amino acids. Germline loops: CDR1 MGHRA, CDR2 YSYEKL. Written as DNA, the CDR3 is TGCGCCAGCAGCCCCGGGACTAGCGGGGTAGGAGAGCAGTTCTTC. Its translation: CASSPGTSGVGEQFF.

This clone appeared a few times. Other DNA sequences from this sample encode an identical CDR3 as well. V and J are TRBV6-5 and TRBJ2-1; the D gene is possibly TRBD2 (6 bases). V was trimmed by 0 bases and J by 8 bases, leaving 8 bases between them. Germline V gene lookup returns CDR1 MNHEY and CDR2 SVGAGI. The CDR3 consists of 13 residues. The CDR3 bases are TGTGCCAGCAGTTACTCGGAGGGCTATGAGCAGTTCTTC. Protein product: CASSYSEGYEQFF.

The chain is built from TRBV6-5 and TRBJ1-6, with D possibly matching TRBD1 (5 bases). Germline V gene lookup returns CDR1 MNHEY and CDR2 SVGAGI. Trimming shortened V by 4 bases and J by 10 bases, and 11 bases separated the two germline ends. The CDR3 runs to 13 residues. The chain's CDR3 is CASSLSRDSPLHF. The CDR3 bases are TGTGCCAGCAGTTTATCGCGGGACTCACCCCTCCACTTT.

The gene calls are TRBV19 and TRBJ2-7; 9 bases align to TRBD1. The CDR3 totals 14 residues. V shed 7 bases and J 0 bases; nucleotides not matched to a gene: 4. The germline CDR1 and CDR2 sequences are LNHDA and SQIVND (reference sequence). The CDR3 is CASKQGAPSYEQYF. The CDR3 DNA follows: TGTGCCAGTAAACAGGGGGCCCCCTCCTACGAGCAGTACTTC.

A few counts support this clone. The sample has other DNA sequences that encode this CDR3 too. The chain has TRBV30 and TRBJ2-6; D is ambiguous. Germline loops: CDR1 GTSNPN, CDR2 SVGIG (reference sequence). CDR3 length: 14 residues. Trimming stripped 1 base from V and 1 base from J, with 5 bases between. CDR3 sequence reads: CAWSGGSGANVLTF. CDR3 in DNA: TGTGCCTGGAGTGGGGGATCTGGGGCCAACGTCCTGACTTTC.

CDR3 protein: CASSLNIAGGPYNEQFF. The CDR3 bases are TGTGCCAGCAGCCTTAACATAGCGGGGGGCCCCTACAATGAGCAGTTCTTC. The chain has TRBV7-9 and TRBJ2-1, with TRBD2 matching 10 bases. The CDR3 loop spans 17 amino acids. Germline V CDR1 and CDR2: SEHNR, FQNEAQ (reference sequence). Trimming cost V 5 bases and J 2 bases; bases outside gene matches: 9.

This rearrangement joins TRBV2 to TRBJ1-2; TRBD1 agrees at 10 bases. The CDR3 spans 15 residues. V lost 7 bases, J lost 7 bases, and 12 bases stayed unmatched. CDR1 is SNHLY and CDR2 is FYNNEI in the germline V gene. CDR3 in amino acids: CASKGGTGEGRGYTF. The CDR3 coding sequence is TGTGCCAGCAAAGGGGGGACAGGGGAAGGTCGTGGCTACACCTTC. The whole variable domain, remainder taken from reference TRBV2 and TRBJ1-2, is EPEVTQTPSHQVTQMGQEVILRCVPISNHLYFYWYRQILGQKVEFLVSFYNNEISEKSEIFDDQFSVERPDGSNFTLKIRSTKLEDSAMYFCASKGGTGEGRGYTFGSGTRLTVV.

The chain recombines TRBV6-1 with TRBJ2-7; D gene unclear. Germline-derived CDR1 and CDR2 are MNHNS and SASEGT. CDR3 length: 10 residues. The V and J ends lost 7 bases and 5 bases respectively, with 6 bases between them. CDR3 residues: CASNSHEQYF. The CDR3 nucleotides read TGTGCCAGCAACAGCCACGAGCAGTACTTC.

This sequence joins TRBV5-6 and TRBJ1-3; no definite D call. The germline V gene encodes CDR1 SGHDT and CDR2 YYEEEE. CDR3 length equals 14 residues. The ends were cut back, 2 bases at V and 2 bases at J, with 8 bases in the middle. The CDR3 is CASSFSEAGNTIYF. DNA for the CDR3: TGTGCCAGCAGCTTTAGCGAGGCTGGAAACACCATATATTTT.

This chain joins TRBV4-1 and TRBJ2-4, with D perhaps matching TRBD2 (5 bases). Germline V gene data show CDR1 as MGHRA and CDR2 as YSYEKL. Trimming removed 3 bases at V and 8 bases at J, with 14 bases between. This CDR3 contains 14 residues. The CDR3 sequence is CASSQERGWDIQYF. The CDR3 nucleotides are TGCGCCAGCAGCCAGGAACGGGGATGGGACATTCAGTACTTC.

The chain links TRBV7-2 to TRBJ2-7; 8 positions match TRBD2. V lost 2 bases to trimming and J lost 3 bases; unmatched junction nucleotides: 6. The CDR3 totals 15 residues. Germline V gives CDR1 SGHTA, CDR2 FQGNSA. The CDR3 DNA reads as TGTGCCAGCAGCTTAACCGTAGCGGGACTCTACGAGCAGTACTTC. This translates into CASSLTVAGLYEQYF.

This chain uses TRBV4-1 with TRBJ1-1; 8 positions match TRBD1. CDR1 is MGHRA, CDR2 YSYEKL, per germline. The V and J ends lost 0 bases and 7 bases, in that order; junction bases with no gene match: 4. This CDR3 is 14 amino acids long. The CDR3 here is CASSQEQGDYEAFF. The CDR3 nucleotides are TGCGCCAGCAGCCAAGAACAGGGGGATTATGAAGCTTTCTTT.

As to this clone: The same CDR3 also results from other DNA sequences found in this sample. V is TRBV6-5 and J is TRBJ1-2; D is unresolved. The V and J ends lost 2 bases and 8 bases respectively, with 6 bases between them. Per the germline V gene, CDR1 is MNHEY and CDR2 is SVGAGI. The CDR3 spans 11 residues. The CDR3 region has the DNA TGTGCCAGCAGTTACGGCGGGGGCTACACCTTC. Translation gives CASSYGGGYTF.

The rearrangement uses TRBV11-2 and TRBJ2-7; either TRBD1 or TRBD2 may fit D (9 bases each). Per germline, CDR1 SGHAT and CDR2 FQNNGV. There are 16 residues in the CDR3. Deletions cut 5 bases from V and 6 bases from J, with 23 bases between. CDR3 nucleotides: TGTGCCAGCAGCCCCCTAGCGGGACAGGGAGCGTCCGAGCAGTACTTC. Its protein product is CASSPLAGQGASEQYF.

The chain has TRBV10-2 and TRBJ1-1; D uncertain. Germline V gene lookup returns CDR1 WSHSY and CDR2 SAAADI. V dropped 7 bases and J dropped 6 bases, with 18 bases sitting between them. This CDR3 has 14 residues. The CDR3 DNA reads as TGCGCCAGCAAGGTCGGACCCGACGTACCTGAAGCTTTCTTT. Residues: CASKVGPDVPEAFF.

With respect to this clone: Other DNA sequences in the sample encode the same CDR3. The CDR3 sequence: CASSQDRGGSYNEQFF. CDR3 bases: TGCGCCAGCAGCCAAGATAGGGGTGGCAGCTACAATGAGCAGTTCTTC. V is TRBV4-3 and J is TRBJ2-1, with D possibly TRBD1 on 5 matching bases. Germline V gene sequence: CDR1 LGHNA, CDR2 YSLEER. V was shortened by 0 bases and J by 3 bases, with 12 bases between the two germline ends. This CDR3 has 16 residues.

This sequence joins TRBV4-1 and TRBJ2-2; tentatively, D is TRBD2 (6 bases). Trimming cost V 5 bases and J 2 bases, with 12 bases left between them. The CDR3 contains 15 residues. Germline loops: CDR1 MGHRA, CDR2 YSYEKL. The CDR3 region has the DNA TGCGCCAGCAGCTCCACGGGGGTTAACACCGGGGAGCTGTTTTTT. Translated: CASSSTGVNTGELFF.

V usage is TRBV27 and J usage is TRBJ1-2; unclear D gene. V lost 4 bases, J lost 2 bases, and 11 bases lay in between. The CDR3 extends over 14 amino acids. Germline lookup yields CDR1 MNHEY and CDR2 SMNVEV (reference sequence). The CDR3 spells CASSSPGVNYGYTF. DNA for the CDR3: TGTGCCAGCAGTTCCCCTGGGGTCAACTATGGCTACACCTTC.

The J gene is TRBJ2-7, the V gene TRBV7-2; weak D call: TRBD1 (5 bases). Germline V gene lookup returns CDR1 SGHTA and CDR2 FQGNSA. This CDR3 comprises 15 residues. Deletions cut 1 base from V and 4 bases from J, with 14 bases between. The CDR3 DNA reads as TGTGCCAGCAGCTTAGTAGGAGACAGCATTTACGAGCAGTACTTC. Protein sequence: CASSLVGDSIYEQYF.